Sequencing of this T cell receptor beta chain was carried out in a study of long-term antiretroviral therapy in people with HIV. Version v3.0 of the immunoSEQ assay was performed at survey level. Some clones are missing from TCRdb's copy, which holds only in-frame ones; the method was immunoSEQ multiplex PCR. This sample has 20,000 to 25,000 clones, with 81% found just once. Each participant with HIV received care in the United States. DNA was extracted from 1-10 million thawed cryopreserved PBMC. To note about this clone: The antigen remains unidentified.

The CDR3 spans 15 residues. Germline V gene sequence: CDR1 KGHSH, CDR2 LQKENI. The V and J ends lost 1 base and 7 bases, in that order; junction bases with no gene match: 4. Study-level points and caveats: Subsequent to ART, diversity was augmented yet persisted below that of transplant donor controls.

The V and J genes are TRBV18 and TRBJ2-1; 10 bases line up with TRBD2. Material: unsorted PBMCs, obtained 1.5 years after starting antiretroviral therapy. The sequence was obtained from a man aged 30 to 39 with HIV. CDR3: CASSPQTSGWNEQFF. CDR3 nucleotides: TGTGCCAGCTCACCACAGACTAGCGGGTGGAATGAGCAGTTCTTC.